This T cell receptor beta chain was captured by sequencing in a study of control samples from healthy donors and cancer patients. This clone appeared once. Looked up from germline, CDR1 is SGHNT and CDR2 is YENEEA. After removal of 1 base from V and 5 bases from J, the junction contained 3 bases not matched to a gene. The CDR3 covers 14 residues. TCRdb's copy holds only in-frame clones and misses some; the assay was immunoSEQ multiplex PCR. The sample holds more than 70,000 clones; around 92% are singletons and the top ten take 15% to 20%. This rearrangement joins TRBV11-3 to TRBJ2-5; 8 bases agree with TRBD2. This TCR came from a man in his sixties with lung cancer. The sequencing input was PBMCs. The CDR3 sequence is CASSLAGGQETQYF. DNA for the CDR3: TGTGCCAGCAGCTTAGCGGGGGGGCAGGAGACCCAGTACTTC.